The present T cell receptor (beta chain) was sequenced within a study of patients and donors after allogeneic stem cell transplantation (dated by TCRdb to the early 2020s). Counted from cysteine to phenylalanine, this CDR3 has 14 amino acids. Only the CDR3 DNA stays, 42 bases, in frame from base 1. V lost 7 bases and J lost 0 bases; the stretch between them is 14 bases long. In the germline V gene, CDR1 corresponds to SQVTM and CDR2 to ANQGSEA. As for this clonotype: The clone's antigen remains unknown. Base qualities are missing; no much larger clone stands one base away.

Libraries came from RT-PCR. Instrument used: NextSeq 550. TCRdb applied fastp at Q25 and MiXCR to the public reads, then kept only in-frame beta chains. All rows with the same CDR3 protein become a single entry with the most common DNA and genes. The sample records about 960,000 distinct CDR3 sequences, about 20% of which are singletons. The ten largest clones capture around 6% of the sample. This TCR came from a human donor who was either an allogeneic HSCT recipient or a stem cell or donor lymphocyte infusion donor (not recorded which). It is not recorded whose cells these are; they may come from a transplant donor. What was sequenced was blood, either unsorted or a sorted T cell fraction (not recorded which). Rearrangement joined TRBV29-1 to TRBJ2-3, and TRBD2 may be the D gene, going by 6 matching bases. The DNA reads as follows: TGCAGCGCTAGCCCCGGGGGTAGCACAGATACGCAGTATTTT. Its protein reads: CSASPGGSTDTQYF.